A selection of T cell receptor beta chains follows, all from one sample in a study of early T cells in non-severe SARS-CoV-2 infection. Each CDR3 protein gets one entry after TCRdb re-called the 5' RACE reads with MiXCR. Found here are around 50,000 distinct CDR3 sequences, 5.6% of them singletons; the top ten hold about 4.4%. Specimen: whole blood. Receptors were obtained from an adult who was a healthcare worker with PCR-confirmed SARS-CoV-2 infection or an uninfected control (not recorded which). Each CDR3 is given with its conserved first and last residue. Rows give clone size only sometimes, using once, few, many, or a class for an expanded clone.

J,V,length,size,CDR3
TRBJ1-1,TRBV29-1,10,many,CSVGDRGSVF
TRBJ1-2,TRBV6-5,12,NA,CASTSGQGKTTF
TRBJ1-6,TRBV4-2,15,many,CASSPPALRNSPLHF
TRBJ1-3,TRBV29-1,13,many,CSVGGGAGNTIYF
TRBJ1-5,TRBV29-1,13,many,CSVELQGGGPQHF
TRBJ2-2,TRBV7-9,16,many,CASHIQGPSNTGELFF
TRBJ2-1,TRBV7-3,15,few,CASSLSSGGRYEQFF
TRBJ2-7,TRBV6-6,13,many,CASNEGQFYEQYF
TRBJ1-4,TRBV20-1,17,many,CSASRGHLTATNEKLFF
TRBJ2-3,TRBV20-1,15,many,CSARPGLAKSDTQYF
TRBJ2-7,TRBV29-1,13,many,CSVLAGASYEQYF
TRBJ2-4,TRBV6-6,15,few,CASSYSVLAKNIQYF
TRBJ2-7,TRBV4-1,14,many,CASSQGIGTVFQYF
TRBJ2-1,TRBV12-3/TRBV12-4,10,NA,CASSINEQFF